Below are 15 T cell receptor beta chains sequenced from a single sample in a study of T cell repertoires in cytomegalovirus infection. From the reads, TCRdb called clonotypes with MiXCR, one entry per CDR3 protein. The table includes some 230,000 distinct CDR3 sequences, 22% detected once. Sample: CD8+ T cells from PBMCs. These receptors came from a human donor in good health (CMV status not recorded). Some clones in this sample may be carry-over from other donors' samples.

This clonotype was detected only a few times. This chain connects TRBV7-2 to TRBJ2-5; D remains ambiguous. The CDR3 is 13 residues long. Germline loops: CDR1 SGHTA, CDR2 FQGNSA. The V and J ends lost 5 bases and 2 bases respectively, with 9 bases between them. The CDR3 region has the DNA TGTGCCAGCAGCACCAACAGACAAGAGACCCAGTACTTC. This translates into CASSTNRQETQYF.

This clonotype was seen at least ten times. The J gene is TRBJ1-5, the V gene TRBV12-3 or TRBV12-4; no reliable D call. Deletions cut 2 bases from V and 2 bases from J, with 10 bases between. The CDR3 loop spans 15 amino acids. The CDR3 loop is CASSLYSGGNQPQHF. DNA for the CDR3: TGTGCCAGCAGTTTATATAGCGGGGGCAATCAGCCCCAGCATTTT.

The chain uses TRBV4-2 and TRBJ2-5; 7 bases fit TRBD2. The V gene's germline CDR1 is LGHNA and CDR2 YNFKEQ. The ends lost 0 bases at V and 2 bases at J; junction bases unmatched: 15. There are 19 residues in the CDR3. CDR3 DNA sequence: TGTGCCAGCAGCCAAGATCCCTTGCGGGGGTCGCATGGACAAGAGACCCAGTACTTC. This sequence encodes CASSQDPLRGSHGQETQYF.

This clonotype was counted only a few times. The V and J genes are TRBV9 and TRBJ2-7; no firm D call. Germline loops: CDR1 SGDLS, CDR2 YYNGEE. The CDR3 runs 9 residues. Trimming stripped 8 bases from V and 9 bases from J, with 9 bases between. The DNA for the CDR3 is TGTGCCAGTGGATCCCCGCAGTACTTC. Translating gives CASGSPQYF.

There are many counts of this clonotype. The chain has TRBV6-1 and TRBJ2-3, with 8 bases lining up with TRBD1. J gave up 4 bases and V 6 bases, and 6 bases lay outside the gene matches. Germline V gives CDR1 MNHNS, CDR2 SASEGT. The CDR3 loop spans 14 amino acids. The CDR3 DNA reads TGTGCCAGCAGGGACAGGGCCCTCTCAGATACGCAGTATTTT. Its translation is CASRDRALSDTQYF.

The chain combines TRBV2 with TRBJ2-1; no definite D call. V shed 6 bases and J shed 2 bases, with 8 bases lying between them. This CDR3 is 13 amino acids long. The germline gives CDR1 SNHLY, CDR2 FYNNEI. In nucleotides, the CDR3 is TGTGCCAGCAGCGCTCGGGCCTACAATGAGCAGTTCTTC. This sequence encodes CASSARAYNEQFF.

The chain couples TRBV6-4 to TRBJ1-1; no reliable D call. V shed 4 bases and J shed 1 base, with 7 bases lying between them. Germline CDR1 and CDR2: MRHNA and SNTAGT. This CDR3 spans 13 amino acids. Here the CDR3 reads CASSADGNTEAFF. DNA of the CDR3: TGTGCCAGCAGTGCGGACGGGAACACTGAAGCTTTCTTT.

This clonotype was seen a few times. The chain recombines TRBV7-9 with TRBJ2-7; perhaps TRBD1 as D (7 bases). There are 12 residues in the CDR3. Trimming cost V 5 bases and J 6 bases, with 11 bases left between them. Germline values: CDR1 SEHNR, CDR2 FQNEAQ (reference sequence). The CDR3 nucleotides are TGTGCCAGCAGCGACCAGGGGGGCGAGCAGTACTTC. Encoded protein: CASSDQGGEQYF.

The chain carries TRBV29-1 and TRBJ2-1; 9 nucleotides agree with TRBD1. The V segment lost 0 bases and the J segment 7 bases; nucleotides outside the gene matches: 7. Germline assignment: CDR1 SQVTM and CDR2 ANQGSEA. This CDR3 contains 15 residues. CDR3 in DNA: TGCAGCGTTGAAGAAGGTAACAGGGGGCGGAATGAGCAGTTCTTC. Residues: CSVEEGNRGRNEQFF.

The sample holds many counts of this clonotype. V is TRBV4-1 and J is TRBJ1-1; D is perhaps TRBD1 (6 bases). Trimming stripped 2 bases from V and 1 base from J, with 11 bases between. This CDR3 spans 15 amino acids. CDR1 is MGHRA, CDR2 YSYEKL, per germline. This CDR3 reads CASSQSPRGNTEAFF. CDR3 nucleotide sequence: TGCGCCAGCAGCCAAAGTCCCAGGGGGAACACTGAAGCTTTCTTT.

This chain joins TRBV7-2 and TRBJ2-7, with D perhaps matching TRBD1 or TRBD2 (5 bases each). V lost 5 bases and J lost 0, with 26 bases in between. Germline lookup yields CDR1 SGHTA and CDR2 FQGNSA. This CDR3 has 19 residues. The CDR3 coding sequence is TGTGCCAGCAGCCCATACGATCGGGGCAATACTTACAACTCCTACGAGCAGTACTTC. Its protein is CASSPYDRGNTYNSYEQYF.

The chain uses TRBV19 and TRBJ1-1, with 7 bases fitting TRBD1. This CDR3 comprises 17 residues. V lost 1 base and J lost 1; bases outside the gene matches: 9. From germline, CDR1 is LNHDA and CDR2 SQIVND (reference sequence). DNA for the CDR3: TGTGCCAGTAGTATAGCAGAAGGGACAGCTAAGAACACTGAAGCTTTCTTT. Protein sequence: CASSIAEGTAKNTEAFF.

This clonotype was recorded at least ten times. The rearrangement uses TRBV7-9 and TRBJ2-1; 9 nucleotides line up with TRBD2. There are 15 residues in the CDR3. Germline V gene data show CDR1 as SEHNR and CDR2 as FQNEAQ (reference sequence). Germline trimming cut 5 bases from V and 6 bases from J; bases unmatched to any gene: 8. For the CDR3, the DNA is TGTGCCAGCAGCCACCGGAGCGGGGGGTTCAATGAGCAGTTCTTC. Amino acids: CASSHRSGGFNEQFF. Drawing the rest from reference TRBV7-9 and TRBJ2-1, the complete variable domain is DTGVSQNPRHKITKRGQNVTFRCDPISEHNRLYWYRQTLGQGPEFLTYFQNEAQLEKSRLLSDRFSAERPKGSFSTLEIQRTEQGDSAMYLCASSHRSGGFNEQFFGPGTRLTVL.

The sample holds many counts of this clonotype. The chain combines TRBV7-9 with TRBJ2-4; D gene uncertain. The CDR3 runs to 13 residues. Looked up from germline, CDR1 is SEHNR and CDR2 is FQNEAQ (reference sequence). The V end lost 0 bases, the J end lost 5 bases, and 5 bases lay between the germline ends. CDR3 region: CASSLAPENIQYF. The CDR3 DNA is TGTGCCAGCAGCTTAGCTCCGGAAAACATTCAGTACTTC.

This clonotype was detected only a few times. V is TRBV3-1 and J is TRBJ1-2; 7 nucleotides agree with TRBD1. Trimming cost V 0 bases and J 4 bases; bases outside gene matches: 11. This CDR3 contains 17 residues. CDR1 and CDR2 from the germline V gene are LGHDT and YNNKEL (reference sequence). The CDR3 nucleotides are TGTGCCAGCAGCCAAGAAAGTGGGCGAACAGGGGTCTATGGCTACACCTTC. Protein product: CASSQESGRTGVYGYTF.